These T cell receptor beta chains were read from a single sample in a study of blood T cell repertoires in COVID-19. The table came from immunoSEQ multiplex PCR; TCRdb's copy has only in-frame clones and leaves some out. The data hold hundreds of thousands of clones, with around 88% observed a single time. Sequenced material: peripheral blood. Receptor source: a woman in her forties or fifties with COVID-19, enrolled during active disease. Each CDR3 is given with its conserved first and last residue. A D gene is named only where the DNA matches it firmly. Clone size, where shown, is once, few, many, or a class for clones that have expanded.

TGTGCCAGCAGTGTTTTGGGGGAGGCGGATACGCAGTATTTT CASSVLGEADTQYF TRBV25-1 - TRBJ2-3 -
TGTGCCACCAGCAGAGAGGGCAGGGGGGCCTACGAGCAGTACTTC CATSREGRGAYEQYF TRBV15 once TRBJ2-7 -
TGTGCCAGCAGTTACTCTCGAGACACTGAAGCTTTCTTT CASSYSRDTEAFF TRBV6-5 - TRBJ1-1 -
TGTGCCAGCAGTCCGGTAGGGCAGGGAATCACGCCTAACTATGGCTACACCTTC CASSPVGQGITPNYGYTF TRBV27 - TRBJ1-2 -
TGTGCCAGTCAGACGGGAAGCGGTGAGCAGTTCTTC CASQTGSGEQFF TRBV6-5 - TRBJ2-1 -
TGTGCCAGTAATTGGGGCGCTGAAGCTTTCTTT CASNWGAEAFF TRBV19 - TRBJ1-1 -
TGTGCCAGCAGCTATGGGAGGGAGCAGTTCTTC CASSYGREQFF TRBV3-1/TRBV3-2 - TRBJ2-1 -
TGTGCCAGCTCCCCACTCAGACAGGGGGCGAAAGACTATGGCTACACCTTC CASSPLRQGAKDYGYTF TRBV18 - TRBJ1-2 TRBD1
TGTGCCAGTAGCCCCCACAGGGGGCCGAACTATGGCTACACCTTC CASSPHRGPNYGYTF TRBV19 - TRBJ1-2 TRBD1
TGCGCCAGCAGCTTGCCGGGGGACGAGCAGTACTTC CASSLPGDEQYF TRBV5-1 - TRBJ2-7 -
TGTGCCAGCAGCGTTGACAGGAGCTCCTACAATGAGCAGTTCTTC CASSVDRSSYNEQFF TRBV28 - TRBJ2-1 -
TGTGCCTGGAGTCTACCACAGGGGCTAGACACTGAAGCTTTCTTT CAWSLPQGLDTEAFF TRBV30 - TRBJ1-1 TRBD1
TGTGCCAGCAGCTTAGGAAGGGGCGGGGGTTGGTTGGACGAGCAGTACTTC CASSLGRGGGWLDEQYF TRBV7-9 few TRBJ2-7 TRBD2
TGTGCCAGTAGTGCTGTGACAAGCAATCAGCCCCAGCATTTT CASSAVTSNQPQHF TRBV19 - TRBJ1-5 -
TGTGCCAGCAGTGAGTGGCACCCGAACACTGAAGCTTTCTTT CASSEWHPNTEAFF TRBV6-1 few TRBJ1-1 -
TGTGCCTGGAGTGCAGGGAATGTAAATGAAAAACTGTTTTTT CAWSAGNVNEKLFF TRBV30 - TRBJ1-4 -
TGTGCCAGCAGCAACCGGGACAGAACGGTTGAAAAACTGTTTTTT CASSNRDRTVEKLFF TRBV21-1 - TRBJ1-4 -
TGTGCCAGCAGCCCGTTACAGGGGGTTAGCACTGAAGCTTTCTTT CASSPLQGVSTEAFF TRBV7-8 - TRBJ1-1 TRBD1
TGCGCCAGCAGCTTGGCCCTAGCGGGAGAGACCCAGTACTTC CASSLALAGETQYF TRBV5-1 - TRBJ2-5 TRBD2
TGTGCCAGCAGCCCCGGACTAGCGAGCTACAATGAGCAGTTCTTC CASSPGLASYNEQFF TRBV9 - TRBJ2-1 TRBD2
TGCGCCATACACGAAGGGGGCGGTCCGAACATTCAGTACTTC CAIHEGGGPNIQYF TRBV10-1 - TRBJ2-4 TRBD1
TGTGCCTGGAGTGTACCCAGCGGGGGGTACAATGAGCAGTTCTTC CAWSVPSGGYNEQFF TRBV30 once TRBJ2-1 TRBD2
TGTGCCAGCAGTGCCAGGGACTATGGCTACACCTTC CASSARDYGYTF TRBV6-4 - TRBJ1-2 -
TGTGCCAGCAGCAAATGGGCGACGCGGAACACTGAAGCTTTCTTT CASSKWATRNTEAFF TRBV21-1 few TRBJ1-1 -
TGCGCCAGCAGCCAAAATACCAGGGGGCTCACTGCGCCCCAGCATTTT CASSQNTRGLTAPQHF TRBV4-1 - TRBJ1-5 TRBD1
TGTGCCTGGGCCGGGACAGTCTATGGCTACACCTTC CAWAGTVYGYTF TRBV30 - TRBJ1-2 TRBD1
TGTGCCAGTAGTATATGGGGGCGAATGATGGGCTATGGCTACACCTTC CASSIWGRMMGYGYTF TRBV19 - TRBJ1-2 -
TGTGCCAGTAGTACCCGACAGGGGAACTATGGCTACACCTTC CASSTRQGNYGYTF TRBV19 few TRBJ1-2 TRBD1
TGTGCCAGCAGCTTAGCGCGTGGTAGCGGGGGTAGCACCGGGGAGCTGTTTTTT CASSLARGSGGSTGELFF TRBV7-9 - TRBJ2-2 TRBD2
TGCAGTGCTAGTGGCGGGGGGCGGACTCTCACAGATACGCAGTATTTT CSASGGGRTLTDTQYF TRBV20-1 - TRBJ2-3 TRBD2
TGCAGCGTCTTCCAGGGGATTAACACTGAAGCTTTCTTT CSVFQGINTEAFF TRBV29-1 - TRBJ1-1 -
TGTGCCAGCAGCTTAGTGGGACAGTCATACCCCACCTTT CASSLVGQSYPTF TRBV7-2 - TRBJ1-3 TRBD1
TGTGCCAGCAGTGAATGGGACAGGGGGCAAGGAGAGCAGTACTTC CASSEWDRGQGEQYF TRBV6-1 - TRBJ2-7 TRBD1
TGTGCCAGCAGTTCGTCGGGGGGAAATGAAGCTTTCTTT CASSSSGGNEAFF TRBV27 once TRBJ1-1 -
TGTGCCAGCAGTGACGACAGGGGGTGGGGTAATGAAAAACTGTTTTTT CASSDDRGWGNEKLFF TRBV2 once TRBJ1-4 TRBD1
TGTGCCAGCAAGGTGGACAGGGGGGTGACTGAAGCTTTCTTT CASKVDRGVTEAFF TRBV6-5 - TRBJ1-1 TRBD1
TGCGCCAGCAGCCACGACGACAGCATGAACACTGAAGCTTTCTTT CASSHDDSMNTEAFF TRBV4-1 - TRBJ1-1 -
TGTGCCAGCATTTGTCCCGGGACATCCCTTAGAGAGACCCAGTACTTC CASICPGTSLRETQYF TRBV21-1 - TRBJ2-5 -
TGTGCCAGCAGACTAGCGGGGGGGCCGGGCAATGAGCAGTTCTTC CASRLAGGPGNEQFF TRBV11-2 - TRBJ2-1 TRBD2
TGTGCCAGCAGTCGGGAACAGGGGTACCCCTATGGCTACACCTTC CASSREQGYPYGYTF TRBV2 - TRBJ1-2 TRBD1
TGCAGCGTCAGTAGGGGGAACACTGAAGCTTTCTTT CSVSRGNTEAFF TRBV29-1 - TRBJ1-1 -
TGCGCCAGCGAGAGCGGGCGTGGCGGTCTAGATACGCAGTATTTT CASESGRGGLDTQYF TRBV5-1 - TRBJ2-3 -
TGTGCCAGCAGTGAAGGTTATGAGGGCAGGGGAGACTTC CASSEGYEGRGDF TRBV2 - TRBJ2-7 -
TGTGCCAGCAGCGTAGTTGGGGGCAATACTGAAGCTTTCTTT CASSVVGGNTEAFF TRBV9 - TRBJ1-1 -
TGTGCCAGTAGCGATGAGACAGGGGGGTATACTGAAGCTTTCTTT CASSDETGGYTEAFF TRBV19 - TRBJ1-1 TRBD1
TGTGCCTGGAACTCCCAGGGGGGAGTAAATGAAAAACTGTTTTTT CAWNSQGGVNEKLFF TRBV30 - TRBJ1-4 TRBD1
TGTGCCAGCAGCTCTGCCAGCCGCCGAGGGCCAGATACGCAGTATTTT CASSSASRRGPDTQYF TRBV5-6 - TRBJ2-3 -
TGTGCCAGCAGCCCAGGGACAGCCAACAACGTCCTGACTTTC CASSPGTANNVLTF TRBV6-5 - TRBJ2-6 TRBD1
TGTGCCTGGAGTGGAGGCGTAGCTGAAGCTTTCTTT CAWSGGVAEAFF TRBV30 - TRBJ1-1 -